The clone carrying this T cell receptor (beta chain) was observed once. Its cognate antigen is unknown. Graft tissue processing released intraepithelial and lamina propria lymphocytes. Data came from immunoSEQ multiplex PCR; TCRdb stores just in-frame clones and leaves some out. Here the sample spans more than 4,000 clones, around 86% being singletons. This record belongs to a study of graft-versus-host responses after intestinal transplantation. Study-wide findings and caveats: Individuals carrying graft-donor T cell macrochimerism showed high graft-versus-host to host-versus-graft clonal ratios in allografts.

CDR1 and CDR2 (germline): LNHDA, SQIVND (reference sequence). The CDR3 loop spans 12 amino acids. The V end lost 6 bases, the J end lost 6 bases, and 10 bases lay between the germline ends. The clonotype originates from a human patient who received an intestinal transplant, so some T cells may come from the graft donor. The material was ileum tissue, obtained 156 days after intestinal transplant. The V call is TRBV19, the J call TRBJ2-3; D gene ambiguous. CDR3 nucleotides: TGTGCCAGTAGCAGCGAAGCGGATACGCAGTATTTT. It specifies CASSSEADTQYF.